This T cell receptor beta chain was profiled in a study of beta chain features in type 1 diabetes. This CDR3 has 14 amino acids. Germline CDR1 SGHVS, CDR2 FQNEAQ. The V gene lost 0 bases and the J gene lost 5 bases, with 10 bases spanning the gap. Study observations and caveats: TCRB CDR3s were moderately but significantly shorter in Type 1 diabetes patients in all four CD4+ subsets.

Points on this clone: Its antigen is as yet unknown.

Isolated RNA was reverse transcribed in full, so expressed TCRB transcripts were sequenced. Libraries were prepared by immunoSEQ multiplex PCR; TCRdb keeps only in-frame clonotypes and omits some of them. This repertoire shows some 270,000 clones, approximately 10% found once; its top ten account for about 0.018%. The sequenced sample was naive CD4+ T cells from blood. The TCR originated in a man under 40 with type 1 diabetes. The rearrangement joins TRBV7-8 to TRBJ1-1, with D hard to call. The CDR3 coding sequence is TGTGCCAGCAGCTTAGCCACTCGAGGGACTGAAGCTTTCTTT. Amino acids: CASSLATRGTEAFF.